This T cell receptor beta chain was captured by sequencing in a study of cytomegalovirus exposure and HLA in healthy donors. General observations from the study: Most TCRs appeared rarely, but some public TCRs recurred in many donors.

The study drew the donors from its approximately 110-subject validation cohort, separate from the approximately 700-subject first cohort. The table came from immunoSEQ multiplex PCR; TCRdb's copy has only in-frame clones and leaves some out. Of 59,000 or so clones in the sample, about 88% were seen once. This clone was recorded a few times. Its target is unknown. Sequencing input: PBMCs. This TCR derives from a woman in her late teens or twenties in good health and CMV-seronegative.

The CDR3 region is CASSQEVWGNTIYF. The CDR3 DNA follows: TGTGCCAGCAGCCAAGAGGTCTGGGGAAACACCATATATTTT. V and J are TRBV7-2 and TRBJ1-3; no reliable D call. Germline V gene data show CDR1 as SGHTA and CDR2 as FQGNSA. The CDR3 runs 14 residues. Trimming removed 5 bases at V and 4 bases at J, with 12 bases between.